This is a list of T cell receptor delta chains from one sample in a study of Vδ1+ human thymocytes. TCRdb fed the multiplex PCR reads to CATT. In the table there are about 75,000 delta-chain clones, around 32% of which are singletons. Material: Vdelta1+ gamma-delta thymocytes from the thymus. Every receptor here comes from a boy less than two years old who had congenital heart surgery. CDR3s include the opening cysteine and the closing phenylalanine or tryptophan. D genes are given only for firm matches. Size values are once, few and many counts, or a class for expanded clones, and some rows have none.

TRDD3,few,TRDV1,TRDJ1,TGTGCTCTTGGGGAAAGCCCACCCTCCTTTCCGACTTTGAGGGTTGGGGGATACGCCGCAGATAAACTCATCTTT,CALGESPPSFPTLRVGGYAADKLIF
-,-,TRDV1,TRDJ1,TGTGCTCTTGGGGAACTAGTCCTTCCTTATGGGGGATACACCGATAAACTCATCTTT,CALGELVLPYGGYTDKLIF
-,-,TRDV1,TRDJ1,TGTGCTCTTGGGGAATGGGGTCCTTCCTACGACATACTGGGGGAGTCCTTGTACACCGATAAACTCATCTTT,CALGEWGPSYDILGESLYTDKLIF
-,few,TRDV2,TRDJ1,TGTGCCTGTGACACAAAGTCCCCAACGGATATCGACTGGCCCCTCGATAAACTCATCTTT,CACDTKSPTDIDWPLDKLIF
-,-,TRDV1,TRDJ1,TGTGCTCTTGGGGAATACAACCCTTCCGGGCGTAACACCGATAAACTCATCTTT,CALGEYNPSGRNTDKLIF
-,-,TRDV1,TRDJ1,TGTGCTCTTGGGGAACTCTCACTGCCTCCTACTAGGGCTGGGAGTTCGGGCGATAAACTCATCTTT,CALGELSLPPTRAGSSGDKLIF
-,few,TRDV1,TRDJ1,TGTGCTCTTGGGGGTGATAACACCGATAAACTCATCTTT,CALGGDNTDKLIF
-,-,TRDV1,TRDJ1,TGTGCTCTTGGGGCCCCGCCGGGCGTGGAGATCCATAAACTCATCTTT,CALGAPPGVEIHKLIF
TRDD3,-,TRDV1,TRDJ1,TGTGCTCTTGGGGAACAACCGGCCTACGTTGGACTGGGGACCAACTACACCGATAAACTCATCTTT,CALGEQPAYVGLGTNYTDKLIF
-,-,TRDV1,TRDJ1,TGTGCTCTTGGGGAAAAGGGGTTCCTACCGGACTCTGGGGGGTACAGCGATAAACTCATCTTT,CALGEKGFLPDSGGYSDKLIF
TRDD3,few,TRDV2,TRDJ1,TGTGCCTGTCCTCTCACTCGTGGGGGATCCTCCGACACCGATAAACTCATCTTT,CACPLTRGGSSDTDKLIF
TRDD3,-,TRDV1,TRDJ1,TGTGCTCTTGGGGTCCATCGGCCTTCCTACCTTCTCTCTCTACTGGGGGATAGCGATAAACTCATCTTT,CALGVHRPSYLLSLLGDSDKLIF
-,-,TRDV1,TRDJ1,TGTGCTCTTGGGGAACTCCGCTCGTCCCCGATGAGGGGCACCGATAAACTCATCTTT,CALGELRSSPMRGTDKLIF
TRDD3,few,TRDV1,TRDJ1,TGTGCTCTTGGGACCTTGTTCCTACTGGGGGATACGCCCTGTGGCGATAAACTCATCTTT,CALGTLFLLGDTPCGDKLIF
-,few,TRDV1,TRDJ1,TGTGCTCTTGGGAACCGACTACGTCTCTGGACCCCATCTCCCACCGATAAACTCATCTTT,CALGNRLRLWTPSPTDKLIF
-,-,TRDV1,TRDJ1,TGTGCTCTATGCAGTGGGAGGGGCGATAAACTCATCTTT,CALCSGRGDKLIF
-,few,TRDV1,TRDJ1,TGTGCTCTTGGGGAACTCTCCGGCGGGGCCCAACGCCGCACCGATAAACTCATCTTT,CALGELSGGAQRRTDKLIF
-,-,TRDV1,TRDJ1,TGTGCTCTTGGGGAACTAGATTACCTACTGATTACTGGGCTCATCTTT,CALGELDYLLITGLIF
TRDD3,few,TRDV1,TRDJ1,TGTGCTCTTGGGGAAGTGCAGTCCCCGGTACTGGGGGATCCGTACACCGATAAACTCATCTTT,CALGEVQSPVLGDPYTDKLIF
-,few,TRDV1,TRDJ1,TGTGCTCTTGGGGAAGAGGGGCCTTCCTCACGGGGATGGGGGATGTACACCGATAAACTCATCTTT,CALGEEGPSSRGWGMYTDKLIF
TRDD3,-,TRDV1,TRDJ1,TGTGCTCTTGGGGAACGAAACTACCCCGGGGATACTAGGATTTACACCGATAAACTCATCTTT,CALGERNYPGDTRIYTDKLIF
TRDD3,-,TRDV1,TRDJ1,TGTGCTCTTGGGGAACCCTCTCTACTGGGGGATATGGGGGTAGGCGATAAACTCATCTTT,CALGEPSLLGDMGVGDKLIF
TRDD3,few,TRDV2,TRDJ3,TGTGCCTGTGACATTCCAGACTGGGGGCAAAGCTCCTGGGACACCCGACAGATGTTTTTC,CACDIPDWGQSSWDTRQMFF
-,-,TRDV1,TRDJ1,TGTGCTCTTGGGGCTCTCCCCGCTGGTTACCCCGATAAACCCATCTTT,CALGALPAGYPDKPIF
TRDD3,-,TRDV1,TRDJ1,TGTGCTCTTGGGGAACTAAAGAGGCAAGGAATCCCTTGGGGGATACCTCCTGGGTACACCGATAAACTCATCTTT,CALGELKRQGIPWGIPPGYTDKLIF
TRDD3,few,TRDV1,TRDJ1,TGTGCTCTTGGGGAACCAAACCTTCCCAAAGTTGGGGGATACGACACCGATAAACTCATCTTT,CALGEPNLPKVGGYDTDKLIF
TRDD3,-,TRDV1,TRDJ1,TGTGCTCTTGCGATACGGGGGATAACCCGTAAACTCATCTTT,CALAIRGITRKLIF
TRDD3,few,TRDV1,TRDJ1,TGTGCTCTTGGGGAACTTTTTGTCCTACGGGATACGACCGATAAACTCATCTTT,CALGELFVLRDTTDKLIF
TRDD3,few,TRDV1,TRDJ1,TGTGCTCTTGGGGAACCCACAACAACCAAACTAGTACTGGGGGAGCCGTACACCGATAAACTCATCTTT,CALGEPTTTKLVLGEPYTDKLIF
TRDD3,-,TRDV1,TRDJ1,TGTGCTCTTGGGGAACTAGAGTTGGGGGATACCGATAAACTCATCTTT,CALGELELGDTDKLIF
-,-,TRDV1,TRDJ1,TGTGCTCTTGGGGCTATCTTCCCGTACCCCGATAAACTCATCTTT,CALGAIFPYPDKLIF